This is a list of T cell receptor beta chains from one sample in a study of shared clonotypes between healthy human individuals. TCRdb keeps only in-frame clones here, not all; method: immunoSEQ multiplex PCR. The sample contains about 510,000 clones, more than 65% of which appear only once. The source material was PBMCs. These receptors all stem from a woman aged 40 to 49 in good health. Some clones in this sample may be carry-over from other donors' samples. Each CDR3 is given with its conserved first and last residue. Fields, in order: V gene, D gene, J gene, clone size, CDR3 DNA, CDR3 protein. D genes are given only for firm matches. Only part of the rows carry a size: once, few, many, or a class if the clone is expanded.

TRBV12-2,.,TRBJ2-5,.,TGTGCAAGTCGCTTAGGAACCGGGACAGGGTTTGGGACCCAGTACTTC,CASRLGTGTGFGTQYF
TRBV18,TRBD1,TRBJ2-5,once,TGTGCCAGCTCACCCCCGGACAGGGGTCAAGAGACCCAGTACTTC,CASSPPDRGQETQYF
TRBV9,.,TRBJ2-7,.,TGTGCCAGCAGCGTAGATCCGGCACAGGGTGGCGAGCAGTACTTC,CASSVDPAQGGEQYF
TRBV7-3,.,TRBJ1-5,once,TGTGCCAGCAGCTTATCGGCCAATCAGCCCCAGCATTTT,CASSLSANQPQHF
TRBV30,TRBD2,TRBJ2-3,.,TGTGCCGGCGGGACTAGCGGCACAGATACGCAGTATTTT,CAGGTSGTDTQYF
TRBV5-5,TRBD1,TRBJ1-2,.,TGTGCCAGCAGCTTGGCGGGGACAGGGAACGGCTACACCTTC,CASSLAGTGNGYTF
TRBV5-1,.,TRBJ2-7,few,TGCGCCAGCAGCTTGGAGGGGGATACCTACGAGCAGTACTTC,CASSLEGDTYEQYF
TRBV4-1,.,TRBJ2-7,.,TGCGCCAGCAGCCAATCAAGCGGTGGAACCTACGAGCAGTACTTC,CASSQSSGGTYEQYF
TRBV18,TRBD2,TRBJ2-7,.,TGTGCCAGCTCCACAGCGGGAGGGCCTTACGAGCAGTACTTC,CASSTAGGPYEQYF
TRBV7-9,.,TRBJ2-3,.,TGTGCCAGCAAAGTGGCGAGCACAGATACGCAGTATTTT,CASKVASTDTQYF
TRBV29-1,.,TRBJ1-2,.,TGCAGAGCAGGTAGCGGCTACACCTTC,CRAGSGYTF
TRBV4-1,.,TRBJ2-3,.,TGCGCCAGCAGCCAAGAACTAGCTAGCGATACGCAGTATTTT,CASSQELASDTQYF
TRBV18,TRBD2,TRBJ2-1,once,TGTGCCAGCTCACCACTGTCCTTTCTAGCGGGGAACAATGAGCAGTTCTTC,CASSPLSFLAGNNEQFF
TRBV7-2,.,TRBJ2-2,.,TGTGCCAGCAGCCCCCAACCCGCAGCGCTTGCCGGGGAGCTGTTTTTT,CASSPQPAALAGELFF
TRBV4-3,.,TRBJ2-6,.,TGCGCCAGCAGCCAGGAAAACACGGGCTCGTTAGCTCCCGGGGCCAACGTCCTGACTTTC,CASSQENTGSLAPGANVLTF
TRBV10-1,.,TRBJ1-3,many,TGCGCCAGCAGTGAGTCTGGGTCGGGAAACACCATATATTTT,CASSESGSGNTIYF
TRBV19,.,TRBJ1-2,.,TGTGCCAGTAGTATAGGACGTGTCTACTACTATGGCTACACCTTC,CASSIGRVYYYGYTF
TRBV28,.,TRBJ2-1,.,TGTGCCAGCAGTTTTTTTGGGTACCTAAACAATGAGCAGTTCTTC,CASSFFGYLNNEQFF
TRBV6-1,TRBD2,TRBJ2-7,.,TGTGCCAGCAGTGTAACTAGCGAAACCTACGAGCAGTACTTC,CASSVTSETYEQYF
TRBV11-1,TRBD1,TRBJ2-7,few,TGTGCCAGCAGCTCCCGGGACAGGGTGTACGAGCAGTACTTC,CASSSRDRVYEQYF
TRBV15,TRBD2,TRBJ2-7,.,TGTGCCACCAGCAGAGATTTCACAGCGGGAGACGAGCAGTACTTC,CATSRDFTAGDEQYF
TRBV7-2,.,TRBJ2-3,.,TGTGCCAGCAGGATTGCTAGCACAGATACGCAGTATTTT,CASRIASTDTQYF
TRBV5-1,.,TRBJ2-2,once,TGCGCCAGCAGGGACACCGGGACAAGAAACACCGGGGAGCTGTTTTTT,CASRDTGTRNTGELFF
TRBV29-1,.,TRBJ1-5,.,TGCAGCGTTGCAGGGAACGGTCAGCCCCAGCATTTT,CSVAGNGQPQHF
TRBV5-1,TRBD2,TRBJ2-2,.,TGCGCCAGCAGCTTGGTCCTAGCGGGAGGGGGCACCGGGGAGCTGTTTTTT,CASSLVLAGGGTGELFF
TRBV28,.,TRBJ2-4,.,TGTGCCAGCAGTTTACTCCGGGGGCTAGCCAAAAACATTCAGTACTTC,CASSLLRGLAKNIQYF
TRBV27,TRBD2,TRBJ2-5,.,TGTGCCAGCAGGACTAGCGGGAGTGGGACCCAGTACTTC,CASRTSGSGTQYF
TRBV9,.,TRBJ1-6,.,TGTGCCAGCAGCGTAGGGGGGGGAGTTAATTCACCCCTCCACTTT,CASSVGGGVNSPLHF
TRBV27,.,TRBJ2-7,few,TGTGCCAGCAGTTCGACAGGACCCACCTACGAGCAGTACTTC,CASSSTGPTYEQYF
TRBV11-3,.,TRBJ2-5,.,TGTGCCAGCAGCTTATCGGGAGTGACAGAGACCCAGTACTTC,CASSLSGVTETQYF
TRBV7-9,TRBD1,TRBJ1-4,.,TGTGCCAGCAGCCCTCCTCGGGGACAGGGGAATGAAAAACTGTTTTTT,CASSPPRGQGNEKLFF